Each of the 18 T cell receptor beta chains below was sequenced from the same sample in a study of response to subunit inactivated influenza vaccine. TCRdb reprocessed the RT-PCR reads with MiXCR, giving one entry per CDR3 protein. In the table there are roughly 500,000 distinct CDR3 sequences, about 17% of which are singletons. The sequences come from CD4+ T cells sorted from PBMCs, collected about 24 months after vaccination. The origin of the receptors is a man between 50 and 75 years old who received an inactivated influenza vaccine.

The V gene is TRBV6-2 or TRBV6-3, the J gene TRBJ2-4; unclear D gene. The germline gives CDR1 MNHEY, CDR2 SVGEGT. CDR3 size: 16 residues. Trimming took 10 bases from V and 2 from J, leaving 21 bases between them. CDR3 DNA sequence: TGTGCCATCGGCCCCCCTGGCCCGGTAACCAAAAACATTCAGTACTTC. Translating gives CAIGPPGPVTKNIQYF.

This clonotype was seen only a few times. This chain links TRBV15 with TRBJ1-4; 8 bases agree with TRBD1. In germline, CDR1 is LNHNV, CDR2 YYDKDF (reference sequence). Trimming took 3 bases from V and 4 from J; bases not matched to a gene: 4. The length of the CDR3 is 15 residues. CDR3 sequence reads: CATSRGTGNNEKLFF. CDR3 DNA sequence: TGTGCCACCAGCAGGGGGACAGGAAATAATGAAAAACTGTTTTTT.

A few counts support this clonotype. The V gene is TRBV29-1, the J gene TRBJ2-1; 11 nucleotides agree with TRBD2. The germline gives CDR1 SQVTM, CDR2 ANQGSEA. The trim removed 7 bases at V and 4 bases at J, leaving 3 bases unmatched. The CDR3 consists of 13 residues. The CDR3 sequence is CSGRTSGYNEQFF. The CDR3 DNA is TGCAGCGGACGGACTAGCGGGTACAATGAGCAGTTCTTC.

In its sample, this clonotype was seen a few times. This chain joins TRBV9 and TRBJ2-2, with 7 bases matching TRBD2. Germline V CDR1 and CDR2: SGDLS, YYNGEE. J lost 0 bases, V lost 4 bases, and 6 bases had no gene match. The CDR3 consists of 16 residues. The CDR3 is CASSLLGGANTGELFF. In nucleotides, the CDR3 is TGTGCCAGCAGCTTGCTGGGGGGGGCGAACACCGGGGAGCTGTTTTTT.

Details on this clonotype: Germline is not matched at one junction end, which may reflect a read error. This rearrangement joins TRBV29-1 to TRBJ2-2, with no clear D. The CDR3 loop spans 15 amino acids. Per the germline V gene, CDR1 is SQVTM and CDR2 is ANQGSEA. The CDR3 is CSGWSGHPNTWELFF. The CDR3 DNA sequence: TGCAGCGGTTGGTCGGGCCATCCGAACACCTGGGAGCTGTTTTTT.

This clonotype was seen more than once but under ten times. CDR3 DNA: TGTGCCAGCAGTGGGGGGGCGCAGCAGTACTTC. Its translation: CASSGGAQQYF. V usage is TRBV12-3 or TRBV12-4 and J usage is TRBJ2-7, with D possibly being TRBD2 (7 bases). CDR3 length: 11 amino acids. Trimming removed 5 bases at V and 8 bases at J, with 10 bases between.

This clonotype turned up a few times. This chain connects TRBV6-2 or TRBV6-3 to TRBJ1-5; 7 bases line up with TRBD1. CDR3 length equals 18 residues. Germline V CDR1 and CDR2: MNHEY, SVGEGT. Germline trimming cut 2 bases from V and 2 bases from J; bases unmatched to any gene: 12. The CDR3 bases are TGTGCCAGCAGTTACATCGACAGGGTGCCCTCCGGCAATCAGCCCCAGCATTTT. Amino acid sequence: CASSYIDRVPSGNQPQHF.

The chain has TRBV5-1 and TRBJ1-6; D call uncertain. V shed 1 base and J shed 7 bases, with 12 bases lying between them. This CDR3 is built from 15 residues. The germline CDR1 and CDR2 sequences are SGHRS and YFSETQ. In DNA, the CDR3 is TGCGCCAGCAGCTTGACCGATTCGGGGAATTCACCCCTCCACTTT. It specifies CASSLTDSGNSPLHF.

This clonotype has just a few counts. The chain couples TRBV5-5 to TRBJ2-1; 8 positions agree with TRBD1. The CDR3 has 14 amino acids. Germline CDR1 and CDR2: SGHKS and YYEKEE (reference sequence). Trimming cost V 3 bases and J 1 base; bases outside gene matches: 0. CDR3 loop: CASSWDRSYNEQFF. The CDR3 nucleotides read TGTGCCAGCAGCTGGGACAGGTCCTACAATGAGCAGTTCTTC.

J is TRBJ2-2 and V is TRBV7-2; TRBD1 aligns across 8 bases. V was clipped by 5 bases and J by 3 bases; unmatched bases: 5. CDR1 SGHTA and CDR2 FQGNSA come from the germline V gene. This CDR3 spans 15 amino acids. The DNA of the CDR3 is TGTGCCAGCAGCACTCGACAGGGGTACACCGGGGAGCTGTTTTTT. As protein: CASSTRQGYTGELFF.

This clonotype has a handful of counts. The chain has TRBV10-3 and TRBJ2-7; the D gene is possibly TRBD2 (6 bases). This CDR3 has 13 residues. CDR1 ENHRY and CDR2 SYGVKD come from the germline V gene. Trimming took off 0 bases at V and 7 bases at J, with 10 bases between the two ends. This chain's CDR3 is CAISESGGTEQYF. As DNA, the CDR3 is TGTGCCATCAGTGAGTCGGGGGGAACTGAGCAGTACTTC.

This sequence joins TRBV24-1 and TRBJ2-5, with D tentatively TRBD2 (7 bases). Germline V lookup: CDR1 KGHDR, CDR2 SFDVKD. The CDR3 length is 17 residues. The ends were cut back, 5 bases at V and 0 bases at J, with 18 bases in the middle. As DNA, the CDR3 is TGTGCCACCAGTGCCAGCGGGAAGGGGGGTTACCAAGAGACCCAGTACTTC. It translates to CATSASGKGGYQETQYF.

The chain joins TRBV2 to TRBJ2-5; TRBD1 aligns across 7 bases. The CDR3 loop spans 13 amino acids. V was pared by 7 bases and J by 2 bases, with 4 bases of the junction left unmatched. Per the germline V gene, CDR1 is SNHLY and CDR2 is FYNNEI. CDR3 sequence: CASTRDRQETQYF. CDR3 nucleotides: TGTGCCAGCACCCGGGACAGACAAGAGACCCAGTACTTC.

This clonotype was recorded a few times. This rearrangement joins TRBV7-2 to TRBJ2-2; D might be TRBD2 (6 bases). Germline V gene lookup returns CDR1 SGHTA and CDR2 FQGNSA. This CDR3 is 14 amino acids long. With 5 bases removed from V and 7 bases from J, the gap between germline ends came to 14 bases. The CDR3 DNA is TGTGCCAGCAGCACCCGGGACTCGGGCGGGGAGCTGTTTTTT. It is translated as CASSTRDSGGELFF.

The chain's CDR3 is CSAGEGKRTGELFF. The CDR3 coding sequence is TGCAGTGCCGGAGAGGGGAAACGGACCGGGGAGCTGTTTTTT. The chain employs TRBV20-1 and TRBJ2-2; D possibly uses TRBD1 or TRBD2 (5 bases each). This CDR3 region has 14 residues. Germline V CDR1 and CDR2: DFQATT, SNEGSKA (reference sequence). V was pared by 6 bases and J by 5 bases, with 16 bases between.

This clonotype was recorded a few times. The chain recombines TRBV28 with TRBJ1-2, with D tentatively TRBD1 (6 bases). This CDR3 is built from 11 residues. V was shortened by 8 bases and J by 9 bases, with 13 bases between the two germline ends. From germline, CDR1 is MDHEN and CDR2 SYDVKM. The CDR3 loop is CASLQGSSYTF. The CDR3 DNA reads TGTGCCAGCCTACAGGGAAGTAGCTACACCTTC.

This rearrangement joins TRBV18 to TRBJ1-3; the D gene is possibly TRBD1 (5 bases). V lost 2 bases to trimming and J lost 6 bases, with 11 bases between them. The CDR3 is 14 amino acids. CDR1 KGHSH and CDR2 LQKENI come from the germline V gene. DNA for the CDR3: TGTGCCAGCTCACCATCAGGGACTCCAAACACCATATATTTT. This codes for CASSPSGTPNTIYF.

The chain couples TRBV11-1 to TRBJ2-7; D ambiguous. V lost 2 bases and J 9 bases, leaving 14 bases between the germline ends. This CDR3 region has 13 residues. The germline CDR1 and CDR2 sequences are SGHAT and FQDESV (reference sequence). CDR3 in DNA: TGTGCCAGCAGCTTACAGACATACGATGGGCAGTACTTC. As protein: CASSLQTYDGQYF.